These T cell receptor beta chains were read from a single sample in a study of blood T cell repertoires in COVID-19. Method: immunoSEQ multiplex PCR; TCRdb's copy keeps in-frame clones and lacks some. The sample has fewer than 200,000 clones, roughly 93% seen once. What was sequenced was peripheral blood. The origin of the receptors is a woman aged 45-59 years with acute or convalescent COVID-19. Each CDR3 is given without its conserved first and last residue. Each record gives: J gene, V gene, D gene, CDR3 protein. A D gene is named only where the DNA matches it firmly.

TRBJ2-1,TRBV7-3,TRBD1,ASSLGAYRGEDEQF
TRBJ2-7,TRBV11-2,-,ASSFTGGINEQY
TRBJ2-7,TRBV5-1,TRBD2,ASSSLAGGSYEQY
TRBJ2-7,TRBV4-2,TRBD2,ASSQDASGGSYEQY
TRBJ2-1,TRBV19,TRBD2,ASSMFSGSSYNEQF
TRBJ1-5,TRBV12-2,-,ASREDRALSNQPQH
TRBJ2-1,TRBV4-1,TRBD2,ASSQGLADSYNEQF
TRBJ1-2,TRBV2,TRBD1,ASRGDSPRYGYT
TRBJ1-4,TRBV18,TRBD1,ASSPPSGQGMREKLF
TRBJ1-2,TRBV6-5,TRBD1,ASSYQPGQGFGYT
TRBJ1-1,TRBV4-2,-,ASSQVGGAGAF
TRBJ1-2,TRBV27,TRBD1,ASSLSQQGVTNYGYT
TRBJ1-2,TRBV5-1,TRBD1,ASSSDRVGYT
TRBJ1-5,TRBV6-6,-,ASSYPGDSNQPQH
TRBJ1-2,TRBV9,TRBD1,ASSVLGGNGYT
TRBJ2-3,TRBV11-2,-,ASSPRVGESDTQY
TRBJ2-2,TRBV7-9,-,ASGSGAGELF
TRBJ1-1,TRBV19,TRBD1,ASTPDRGRGNTEAF
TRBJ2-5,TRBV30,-,AWAWGPGETQY
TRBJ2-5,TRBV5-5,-,ASSLSTTAVETQY
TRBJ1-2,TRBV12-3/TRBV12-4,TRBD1,ASSRTGNYGYT
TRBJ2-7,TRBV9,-,ASSPRDSSSYEQY
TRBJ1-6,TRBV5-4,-,ASSDRSRNSPLH
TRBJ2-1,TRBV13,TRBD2,ASSLTGGGPYEQF
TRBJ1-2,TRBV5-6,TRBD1,ASSLGTGVFYGYT
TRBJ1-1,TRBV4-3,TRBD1,ASSHLGQGNTEAF
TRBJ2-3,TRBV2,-,ASSGLLTDTQY
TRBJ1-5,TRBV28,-,ASMEQIDQPQH
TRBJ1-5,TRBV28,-,ASSLSPAGNQPQH
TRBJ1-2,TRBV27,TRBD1,ASRNIGQGDYYGYT
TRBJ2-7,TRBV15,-,ATGGGSGVQY
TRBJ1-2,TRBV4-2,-,ASSQGRSYYGYT
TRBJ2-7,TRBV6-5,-,ASTRDYEQY